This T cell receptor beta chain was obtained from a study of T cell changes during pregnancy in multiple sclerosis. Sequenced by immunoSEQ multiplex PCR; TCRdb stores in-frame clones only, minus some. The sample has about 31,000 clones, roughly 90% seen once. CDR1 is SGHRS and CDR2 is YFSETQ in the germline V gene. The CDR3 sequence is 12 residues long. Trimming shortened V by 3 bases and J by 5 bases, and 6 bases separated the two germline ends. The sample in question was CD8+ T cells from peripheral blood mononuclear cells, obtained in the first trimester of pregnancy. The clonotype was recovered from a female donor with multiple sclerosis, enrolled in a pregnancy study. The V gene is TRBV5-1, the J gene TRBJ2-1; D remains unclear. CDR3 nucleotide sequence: TGCGCCAGCAGCTCGCGAAACAATGAGCAGTTCTTC. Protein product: CASSSRNNEQFF.